Listed below are T cell receptor beta chains from one sample, sequenced in a study of T cell responses to AZD1222 COVID-19 vaccine. Clones were read by immunoSEQ multiplex PCR, and TCRdb kept only the in-frame ones, dropping some. Among 150,000 to 200,000 clones listed, more than 90% were seen once. Sequenced here: peripheral blood, sampled on day 0 of AZD1222 vaccination. These TCRs come from an adult in good health. CDR3s include the opening cysteine and the closing phenylalanine or tryptophan. The order of the fields is J gene, D gene, V gene, clone size, CDR3 DNA, CDR3 protein. D genes are given only for firm matches. A row's size may be missing; if present it is once, few, many or a size class.

TRBJ2-5 TRBD2 TRBV25-1 once TGTGCCAGCAGTCCCGCGGGAGGGAGATTAAAGACCCAGTACTTC CASSPAGGRLKTQYF
TRBJ2-1 NA TRBV19 NA TGTGCCAGTAGCAACCTCCGGGGGTACTCCTACAATGAGCAGTTCTTC CASSNLRGYSYNEQFF
TRBJ1-4 NA TRBV4-1 NA TGCGCCAGCAGCCAAGATCTGGGCCGGAATGAAAAACTGTTTTTT CASSQDLGRNEKLFF
TRBJ1-4 NA TRBV4-3 NA TGCGCCAGCAGCCGGCGTGCTTTTAATGAAAAACTGTTTTTT CASSRRAFNEKLFF
TRBJ2-1 NA TRBV7-3 NA TGTGCCAGCAGGTCACCGGGACGGAACTACAATGAGCAGTTCTTC CASRSPGRNYNEQFF
TRBJ1-1 TRBD1 TRBV3-1/TRBV3-2 NA TGTGCCAGCAGCCCCCGTCGGGACAGGGGGAACACTGAAGCTTTCTTT CASSPRRDRGNTEAFF
TRBJ2-3 TRBD2 TRBV7-3 NA TGTGCCAGCAGCTTAAGGGCAGCGGGGCAGGGAGATACGCAGTATTTT CASSLRAAGQGDTQYF
TRBJ2-1 TRBD2 TRBV6-5 NA TGTGCCAGCAGTCGGCGCGGGGGACCGAATGAGCAGTTCTTC CASSRRGGPNEQFF
TRBJ1-6 NA TRBV15 NA TGTGCCACCAGCAGACAAGTCAGGGGCAATTCACCCCTCCACTTT CATSRQVRGNSPLHF
TRBJ2-1 TRBD2 TRBV5-1 NA TGCGCCAGCAGCTGGGAAAGGACTAGCGGCAATGAGCAGTTCTTC CASSWERTSGNEQFF
TRBJ2-7 TRBD1 TRBV10-1 few TGCGCCAGCGCCATCACAGGGGGCTACGAGCAGTACTTC CASAITGGYEQYF
TRBJ1-1 NA TRBV6-2/TRBV6-3 NA TGTGCCAGCAGTTCCTTGACAGGGAACACTGAAGCTTTCTTT CASSSLTGNTEAFF
TRBJ2-1 NA TRBV24-1 NA TGTGCCACCAGTGACAGTAGCGCTAGACGCCATGAGCAGTTCTTC CATSDSSARRHEQFF
TRBJ1-3 NA TRBV2 NA TGTGCCAGCAGTGAACAGGCGACCTCTGGAAACACCATATATTTT CASSEQATSGNTIYF
TRBJ1-3 NA TRBV10-3 NA TGTGCCATCAGGGAAACAGGGTCCTCTGGAAACACCATATATTTT CAIRETGSSGNTIYF
TRBJ2-5 NA TRBV5-6 NA TGTGCCAGCAGCGTGCGGCTAGCCGGGGGGACCCAGTACTTC CASSVRLAGGTQYF
TRBJ2-2 NA TRBV10-1 NA TGCGCCAGCAGTCGGAACACCGGGGAGCTGTTTTTT CASSRNTGELFF
TRBJ1-1 NA TRBV5-1 NA TGCGCCAGCAGCTTGCTGACAGCAAACACTGAAGCTTTCTTT CASSLLTANTEAFF
TRBJ2-2 NA TRBV6-5 NA TGTGCCAGCCGGGCGCCCCCTGCCGGGGAGCTGTTTTTT CASRAPPAGELFF
TRBJ1-2 NA TRBV30 once TGTGCCTGGAGTGCACAGGGACTAGCTAACTATGGCTACACCTTC CAWSAQGLANYGYTF
TRBJ2-3 TRBD2 TRBV5-4 NA TGTGCCAGCAGCTTCCGACTAGCGGGGGGGCAATACGGAGATACGCAGTATTTT CASSFRLAGGQYGDTQYF
TRBJ2-1 TRBD2 TRBV5-6 NA TGTGCCAGCAGAGGACTAGCGGGAGGCCTCTACAATGAGCAGTTCTTC CASRGLAGGLYNEQFF
TRBJ2-7 TRBD2 TRBV5-1 NA TGCGCCAGCAGCTTGGCCTATCCGGGAGGCGAGCAGTACTTC CASSLAYPGGEQYF
TRBJ2-7 NA TRBV27 NA TGTGCCAGCAGCCTGACAGGTTCCACCTACGAGCAGTACTTC CASSLTGSTYEQYF